A single sample is the source of the 17 T cell receptor beta chains below, sequenced in a study of post-analysis software for immune sequencing data. Whole-study findings and limits: When patients were compared with controls, a handful of TRBV segments were more frequent, TRBV5-6, TRBV5-1 and TRBV20-1 among them.

No antigens are known for them. Every TCR beta cDNA library bore unique molecular identifiers. TCRdb used MiXCR to reprocess the PCR reads, holding one entry per CDR3 protein. This table has roughly 800,000 distinct CDR3 sequences, 46% appearing once. Material: blood. The source is a girl aged 10-17 years with multiple sclerosis.

This clonotype has a handful of counts. The chain couples TRBV20-1 to TRBJ2-5; D may be TRBD1 (6 bases). This CDR3 is 14 amino acids long. V lost 0 bases and J lost 5, with 13 bases in between. CDR1 DFQATT and CDR2 SNEGSKA come from the germline V gene (reference sequence). The CDR3 nucleotides read TGCAGTGCTAGAGAGGGGGCGAATAGGGAGACCCAGTACTTC. Translating gives CSAREGANRETQYF.

This rearrangement joins TRBV7-9 to TRBJ2-7; 7 positions agree with TRBD2. CDR1 and CDR2 (germline): SEHNR, FQNEAQ (reference sequence). This CDR3 is built from 16 residues. Trimming removed 0 bases from V and 0 bases from J; junction bases left unmatched: 5. CDR3 nucleotides: TGTGCCAGCAGCTTAGCGGTCGCTAGCGGCTCCTACGAGCAGTACTTC. This codes for CASSLAVASGSYEQYF.

V and J are TRBV5-6 and TRBJ2-4, with D perhaps matching TRBD2 (5 bases). The end of the DNA aligns better with TRBJ2-7, so the J call may be wrong. Looked up from germline, CDR1 is SGHDT and CDR2 is YYEEEE. The CDR3 covers 12 residues. Written as DNA, the CDR3 is TGTGCCAGCAGCGGAATGAGGGTCGAGCAGTACTTC. This encodes CASSGMRVEQYF.

This chain uses TRBV5-1 with TRBJ1-2; TRBD1 agrees at 10 bases. This CDR3 has 17 amino acids. Germline-derived CDR1 and CDR2 are SGHRS and YFSETQ. V gave up 0 bases and J gave up 6 bases; unmatched junction bases: 11. The CDR3 reads CASSLAPPTGGGHGYTF. CDR3 nucleotides: TGCGCCAGCAGCTTGGCCCCCCCGACAGGGGGCGGGCATGGCTACACCTTC. The full variable domain, its missing parts supplied by reference TRBV5-1 and TRBJ1-2, is KAGVTQTPRYLIKTRGQQVTLSCSPISGHRSVSWYQQTPGQGLQFLFEYFSETQRNKGNFPGRFSGRQFSNSRSEMNVSTLELGDSALYLCASSLAPPTGGGHGYTFGSGTRLTVV.

The rearrangement joins TRBV20-1 to TRBJ2-3, with D perhaps matching TRBD1 or TRBD2 (6 bases each). V lost 6 bases and J lost 3, with 31 bases in between. The CDR3 consists of 19 residues. Germline V gene sequence: CDR1 DFQATT, CDR2 SNEGSKA (reference sequence). CDR3 loop: CSADSALGGSGFGTDTQYF. CDR3 nucleotides: TGCAGTGCAGATTCAGCATTAGGGGGGAGCGGCTTCGGGACAGATACGCAGTATTTT.

This clonotype has a count of ten or more. This sequence joins TRBV6-2 or TRBV6-3 and TRBJ1-6; perhaps TRBD1 as D (6 bases). Germline V CDR1 and CDR2: MNHEY, SVGEGT. Trimming left V 5 bases short and J 0 bases short, with 11 bases between. The CDR3 has 16 amino acids. In nucleotides, the CDR3 is TGTGCCAGCAGTCACCGACAGGTCTCCTATAATTCACCCCTCCACTTT. Amino acid sequence: CASSHRQVSYNSPLHF.

The chain couples TRBV5-1 to TRBJ2-5; 11 bases map to TRBD2. V was clipped by 6 bases and J by 5 bases; unmatched bases: 6. Germline V gives CDR1 SGHRS, CDR2 YFSETQ. The CDR3 is 14 amino acids. This CDR3 reads CASKIAGGPETQYF. For the CDR3, the DNA is TGCGCCAGCAAGATAGCGGGAGGGCCCGAGACCCAGTACTTC.

This clonotype was observed a few times. This sequence joins TRBV2 and TRBJ2-7, with 11 bases aligning to TRBD2. Germline trimming cut 5 bases from V and 0 bases from J; bases unmatched to any gene: 6. This CDR3 is 16 amino acids long. Germline V CDR1 and CDR2: SNHLY, FYNNEI. This chain's CDR3 is CASSPTSGSISYEQYF. The CDR3 nucleotides are TGTGCCAGCAGTCCAACTAGCGGGAGTATCTCCTACGAGCAGTACTTC.

V is TRBV6-1 and J is TRBJ1-5; tentative D call: TRBD1 (6 bases). Germline V gene data show CDR1 as MNHNS and CDR2 as SASEGT. The CDR3 spans 15 residues. V dropped 4 bases and J dropped 5 bases, with 15 bases sitting between them. The CDR3: CASSATTGTDQPQHF. CDR3 DNA: TGTGCCAGCAGTGCAACGACAGGAACAGATCAGCCCCAGCATTTT.

J is TRBJ2-1 and V is TRBV5-1; D is unresolved. The CDR3 loop spans 14 amino acids. Germline CDR1 and CDR2: SGHRS and YFSETQ. V lost 0 bases and J lost 8, with 12 bases in between. CDR3 coding DNA: TGCGCCAGCAGCTTGGATAGTCCGGGCGATGAGCAGTTCTTC. It translates to CASSLDSPGDEQFF. The full variable domain, with the rest looked up from reference TRBV5-1 and TRBJ2-1, is KAGVTQTPRYLIKTRGQQVTLSCSPISGHRSVSWYQQTPGQGLQFLFEYFSETQRNKGNFPGRFSGRQFSNSRSEMNVSTLELGDSALYLCASSLDSPGDEQFFGPGTRLTVL.

V gene TRBV20-1 combines with J gene TRBJ2-5; D unclear. This CDR3 is 11 amino acids long. The germline CDR1 and CDR2 sequences are DFQATT and SNEGSKA (reference sequence). The ends were cut back, 4 bases at V and 4 bases at J, with 7 bases in the middle. This CDR3 is CSAKQVETQYF. The CDR3 bases are TGCAGTGCTAAACAAGTAGAGACCCAGTACTTC.

In this sample, this clonotype turned up a few times. J is TRBJ2-6 and V is TRBV29-1, with 7 bases identical to TRBD1. Germline V gene data show CDR1 as SQVTM and CDR2 as ANQGSEA. The trim removed 3 bases at V and 2 bases at J, leaving 7 bases unmatched. The CDR3 sequence is 16 residues long. DNA for the CDR3: TGCAGCGTTGATGCGCAGGGGGATCCTGGGGCCAACGTCCTGACTTTC. Protein product: CSVDAQGDPGANVLTF.

This sequence joins TRBV7-9 and TRBJ2-7, with D perhaps TRBD2 (6 bases). The V gene lost 3 bases and the J gene lost 2 bases, with 11 bases spanning the gap. This CDR3 has 14 amino acids. Germline V gives CDR1 SEHNR, CDR2 FQNEAQ (reference sequence). DNA for the CDR3: TGTGCCAGCAGCTTCGGAGGGACGACCTACGAGCAGTACTTC. As protein: CASSFGGTTYEQYF.

This clonotype showed up just a few times. The rearrangement uses TRBV29-1 and TRBJ2-1, with TRBD2 matching over 11 bases. With V trimmed by 8 bases and J by 5 bases, 17 bases remained unmatched. The CDR3 consists of 17 residues. The V gene's germline CDR1 is SQVTM and CDR2 ANQGSEA. CDR3 sequence (DNA): TGCAGCTCCTACGGGACTAGCGGCTTCCAAATTAACAATGAGCAGTTCTTC. Its translation is CSSYGTSGFQINNEQFF.

There are a few counts of this clonotype. V and J are TRBV20-1 and TRBJ2-1; 9 positions agree with TRBD1. The junction had 10 bases not matched to a gene; V was cut back by 5 bases and J by 8 bases. The CDR3 loop spans 14 amino acids. CDR1 and CDR2 from the germline V gene are DFQATT and SNEGSKA (reference sequence). CDR3: CSACRDRVIDEQFF. The CDR3 DNA sequence: TGCAGTGCTTGCCGGGACAGGGTCATCGATGAGCAGTTCTTC.

This chain connects TRBV2 to TRBJ2-4, with a possible D match to TRBD2 (6 bases). Matching the DNA end better, TRBJ2-7 makes the J call doubtful. Germline lookup yields CDR1 SNHLY and CDR2 FYNNEI. The CDR3 contains 14 residues. The CDR3 sequence: CASSEAGWPYEQYF. In nucleotides, the CDR3 is TGTGCCAGCAGTGAGGCGGGATGGCCCTACGAGCAGTACTTC.

This clonotype was observed a few times. The genes are TRBV6-5 and TRBJ2-7; 10 bases fit TRBD2. V was clipped by 6 bases and J by 6 bases; unmatched bases: 11. CDR3 length: 15 residues. Germline CDR1 MNHEY, CDR2 SVGAGI. CDR3 DNA sequence: TGTGCCAGCAGCCCCCCCAGCCTAGCGGGAGTCGAGCAGTACTTC. Encoded protein: CASSPPSLAGVEQYF.